The rows below give T cell receptor beta chains drawn from one sample of a study of blood T cell repertoires in COVID-19. Assay used: immunoSEQ multiplex PCR; TCRdb lists only in-frame clones, some missing. Of some 380,000 clones listed, about 80% are singletons. Sequenced sample: peripheral blood. The receptor set was obtained from a human donor with acute or convalescent COVID-19. The donor label of this sample is uncertain. Each CDR3 is given without its conserved first and last residue. Fields, in order: V gene, clone size, J gene, CDR3 protein. Clone size, where shown, is once, few, many, or a class for clones that have expanded.

TRBV10-3	NA	TRBJ2-7	AIKASEAYEQY
TRBV21-1	NA	TRBJ2-7	ASSKKGVQGPKLGQY
TRBV14	NA	TRBJ2-7	ASSPSDAYEQY
TRBV5-1	NA	TRBJ1-4	ASRRDVGEKLF
TRBV13	NA	TRBJ2-5	ASSLGLAGGSLETQY
TRBV12-3/TRBV12-4	NA	TRBJ1-1	ASSQGFEAF
TRBV3-1/TRBV3-2	NA	TRBJ1-4	ASSLRTGGLEKLF
TRBV28	NA	TRBJ1-5	ASSPRQGAWQPQH
TRBV7-2	NA	TRBJ2-5	ASRNNRGVGETQY
TRBV30	NA	TRBJ1-2	AWSATGVHGYT
TRBV30	once	TRBJ1-4	AWARGGALATNEKLF
TRBV2	NA	TRBJ2-7	ASSQQGLEQY
TRBV10-3	NA	TRBJ1-1	AISESNSLAPEAF
TRBV5-4	NA	TRBJ2-3	ASSLVSIDSTSTDTQY
TRBV11-2	once	TRBJ2-1	ASSLGRSSYNEQF
TRBV6-6	once	TRBJ1-2	ASSGQGEYGYT
TRBV18	once	TRBJ1-6	ASSPTFRTGDSPLH
TRBV5-1	NA	TRBJ2-7	ASSSNAGISYEQY
TRBV5-1	NA	TRBJ2-1	ASRGGGPYNEQF
TRBV25-1	NA	TRBJ2-7	ASSEASSGTYEQY
TRBV7-8	NA	TRBJ1-5	ASSLGGGLTGHQPQH
TRBV5-1	NA	TRBJ1-3	ASSFSGPGNTIY
TRBV6-2/TRBV6-3	NA	TRBJ2-1	ASSYSRGGQF
TRBV9	NA	TRBJ2-7	ASSSHRDGEQY
TRBV18	NA	TRBJ2-5	ASSPRTGGLETQY
TRBV19	NA	TRBJ2-3	ASRARDRVTDTQY
TRBV28	once	TRBJ2-2	ATGQNFELF
TRBV10-3	NA	TRBJ1-6	AISVGDGRNSPLH
TRBV5-4	NA	TRBJ2-7	ASSPGGTKGTYEQY
TRBV12-5	NA	TRBJ1-1	ASGLLQGRNTEAF
TRBV5-1	few	TRBJ2-3	ASIGRSGDSTDTQY
TRBV6-2/TRBV6-3	NA	TRBJ1-6	ASSYNGIYNSPLH
TRBV28	once	TRBJ1-2	ASSLADSYGYT
TRBV27	NA	TRBJ1-3	ASSLRGGFFGNTIY
TRBV5-4	NA	TRBJ1-4	ASSQTGIEEKLF
TRBV29-1	NA	TRBJ2-7	SGGTTSYEQY
TRBV28	NA	TRBJ2-2	ASSLYSRELF
TRBV6-1	NA	TRBJ2-1	ASSDYLGTSGDNEQF
TRBV5-1	NA	TRBJ2-2	ASSTTGPTGELF
TRBV27	NA	TRBJ1-6	ASSLKVVASDSPLH
TRBV27	NA	TRBJ2-7	ASSSTGSSYEQY
TRBV7-2	NA	TRBJ2-1	ASSPRLAGVVFEQF
TRBV6-5	NA	TRBJ1-1	ASRQTDLAF
TRBV5-1	NA	TRBJ2-5	ASSLEGDRGETQY
TRBV6-2/TRBV6-3	NA	TRBJ1-2	ASSPPDRLYGYT
TRBV19	NA	TRBJ2-1	ASSLRGGAYNEQF
TRBV5-1	NA	TRBJ2-2	ASRFERQPNTGELF
TRBV19	once	TRBJ2-7	ATKKAGTYEQY
TRBV28	few	TRBJ1-5	ASSTLNQPQH